Each of the 2 T cell receptor beta chains below was sequenced from the same sample in a study of tumor and adjacent non-tumor tissue in lung cancer. The library came from three nested PCR rounds adapted from ARM-PCR protocols. TCRdb called the multiplex PCR reads again in MiXCR, with one record for every CDR3 protein. The sample has about 98,000 distinct CDR3 sequences, around three quarters seen once. No cell sorting was done before RNA was extracted from the tissue. This non-tumor lung sample came from over 3 cm beyond the tumor edge. The sequenced sample was distant non-tumor lung tissue. The receptor set was obtained from a man aged 55 to 69 with small cell lung cancer.

This clonotype was observed a handful of times. A read error may explain this, as a much larger clone is one base away. CDR3 in amino acids: CARSVTRKETQYF. CDR3 coding DNA: TGTGCCCGGAGTGTAACTAGGAAAGAGACCCAGTACTTC. V usage is TRBV30 and J usage is TRBJ2-5; weak D call: TRBD2 (5 bases). This CDR3 spans 13 amino acids. Germline V CDR1 and CDR2: GTSNPN, SVGIG (reference sequence).

A word on this clonotype: A much larger clone lies one base from this, so it may be a read error. Likely a read error: the CDR3 ends without its conserved phenylalanine or tryptophan. This rearrangement joins TRBV7-8 to TRBJ2-1; the D gene is possibly TRBD1 (5 bases). The CDR3 has 15 residues. Trimming stripped 2 bases from V and 5 bases from J, with 13 bases between. Germline values: CDR1 SGHVS, CDR2 FQNEAQ. The CDR3 nucleotides read TGTGCCAGCAGCTTACTTGCCAGGGTTAACAATGAGCAGTTCTTA. It encodes CASSLLARVNNEQFL.